Below, one T cell receptor (beta chain) is given with its context. The CDR3 sequence is 16 residues long. Per germline, CDR1 SGHRS and CDR2 YFSETQ. V shed 0 bases and J shed 0 bases, with 13 bases lying between them. TCRdb ran MiXCR on the RT-PCR reads and lists one entry per CDR3 protein. This table has hundreds of thousands of distinct CDR3 sequences, roughly 17% appearing once. These data are taken from a study of patients and donors after allogeneic stem cell transplantation. The chain recombines TRBV5-1 with TRBJ2-7; D might be TRBD1 (5 bases). This TCR came from a human donor who was either an allogeneic HSCT recipient or a stem cell or donor lymphocyte infusion donor (not recorded which). It is not recorded whose cells these are; they may come from a transplant donor. The sequencing sample was made of blood, either unsorted or a sorted T cell fraction (not recorded which). The CDR3 loop is CASSLEGSWSSYEQYF. The CDR3 nucleotides read TGCGCCAGCAGCTTGGAGGGGTCCTGGAGCTCCTACGAGCAGTACTTC. Based on the CDR3 plus reference TRBV5-1 and TRBJ2-7, the full variable domain is KAGVTQTPRYLIKTRGQQVTLSCSPISGHRSVSWYQQTPGQGLQFLFEYFSETQRNKGNFPGRFSGRQFSNSRSEMNVSTLELGDSALYLCASSLEGSWSSYEQYFGPGTRLTVT.